This is a list of T cell receptor beta chains from one sample in a study of blood T cell repertoires in COVID-19. The protocol was immunoSEQ multiplex PCR, while the TCRdb copy is restricted to in-frame clones and leaves out a portion. The table has approximately 240,000 clones, around 89% seen once. Sample: PBMCs or T cells enriched from blood (not recorded which). These TCRs come from a woman between 18 and 30 years old in a cohort exposed to, infected with or recovered from COVID-19 (not recorded which). The CDR3 runs from the conserved cysteine through the conserved F or W. D genes are given only for firm matches. Size tells how often a clone was seen (once, few, many) or the class of an expanded clone, and some rows leave it out.

D gene	clone size	V gene	J gene	CDR3 protein	CDR3 DNA
TRBD1	-	TRBV6-5	TRBJ1-5	CASSDRVDQPQHF	TGTGCCAGTTCTGACAGGGTGGATCAGCCCCAGCATTTT
-	-	TRBV24-1	TRBJ2-6	CATSDSVYSASPLVANVLTF	TGTGCCACCAGTGACTCCGTTTACAGTGCCTCTCCTCTCGTGGCCAACGTCCTGACTTTC
TRBD1	-	TRBV6-4	TRBJ2-3	CASSDSAQGGADTQYF	TGTGCCAGCAGTGACTCGGCACAGGGGGGCGCAGATACGCAGTATTTT
-	few	TRBV6-5	TRBJ1-5	CASSPQGDQPQHF	TGTGCCAGCAGTCCACAGGGAGATCAGCCCCAGCATTTT
-	few	TRBV6-2/TRBV6-3	TRBJ1-6	CASSFSISARANSPLHF	TGTGCCAGCAGTTTCAGTATTTCAGCCAGGGCTAATTCACCCCTCCACTTT
TRBD1	-	TRBV29-1	TRBJ1-6	CSVGDRLNSPLHF	TGCAGCGTTGGGGACAGGCTCAATTCACCCCTCCACTTT
TRBD1	-	TRBV5-1	TRBJ2-3	CASSLGGTGADTQYF	TGCGCCAGCAGCTTGGGAGGGACAGGGGCAGATACGCAGTATTTT
-	-	TRBV28	TRBJ2-5	CASSLGGNGQETQYF	TGTGCCAGCAGTTTAGGGGGGAACGGACAAGAGACCCAGTACTTC
-	-	TRBV27	TRBJ1-4	CASTSGVEEKLFF	TGTGCCAGCACCTCAGGGGTTGAGGAAAAACTGTTTTTT
-	once	TRBV12-3/TRBV12-4	TRBJ2-7	CASSQASYEQYF	TGTGCCAGCAGTCAGGCCTCTTACGAGCAGTACTTC
-	-	TRBV7-2	TRBJ1-6	CASSLSGGQRYNSPLHF	TGTGCCAGCAGCTTATCGGGGGGTCAGCGCTATAATTCACCCCTCCACTTT
-	-	TRBV5-1	TRBJ1-2	CASSPALDIFNYGYTF	TGCGCCAGCAGCCCCGCGTTGGACATTTTTAACTATGGCTACACCTTC
-	-	TRBV5-4	TRBJ1-2	CASSNPPDSGYTF	TGTGCCAGCAGCAACCCCCCGGACAGCGGCTACACCTTC
-	-	TRBV6-5	TRBJ2-7	CASRQSTGYEQYF	TGTGCCAGCAGACAGTCGACAGGCTACGAGCAGTACTTC
TRBD2	-	TRBV2	TRBJ2-1	CASSAGTSTEQFF	TGTGCCAGCAGTGCGGGGACTAGCACCGAGCAGTTCTTC
-	once	TRBV4-1	TRBJ2-3	CASSPFKPGRTSTDTQYF	TGCGCCAGCAGTCCCTTCAAACCAGGCCGGACTAGCACAGATACGCAGTATTTT
TRBD1	-	TRBV10-2	TRBJ1-2	CASSEGGWTGTGYTF	TGCGCCAGCAGTGAGGGAGGGTGGACAGGGACGGGCTACACCTTC
TRBD2	-	TRBV4-1	TRBJ2-2	CASSQPQRGGGGELFF	TGCGCCAGCAGCCAACCCCAGCGGGGGGGCGGCGGGGAGCTGTTTTTT
TRBD2	-	TRBV25-1	TRBJ2-3	CASSGLPGRGSTDTQYF	TGTGCCAGCAGTGGGCTCCCGGGGCGGGGGTCCACAGATACGCAGTATTTT
-	-	TRBV11-3	TRBJ2-7	CASSLGVGYEQYF	TGTGCCAGCAGCTTAGGTGTCGGCTACGAGCAGTACTTC
-	-	TRBV27	TRBJ2-3	CASSLSSVTDTQYF	TGTGCCAGCAGTTTATCTAGCGTCACAGATACGCAGTATTTT
-	many	TRBV18	TRBJ2-1	CASSPFDRDFGEQFF	TGTGCCAGCTCACCATTCGACAGGGACTTCGGTGAGCAGTTCTTC
TRBD1	-	TRBV4-1	TRBJ1-2	CASSQETGVGYTF	TGCGCCAGCAGCCAAGAGACAGGGGTTGGCTACACCTTC
TRBD2	-	TRBV30	TRBJ2-1	CAWSVSSSGSYNEQFF	TGTGCCTGGAGTGTATCTTCTAGCGGGTCCTACAATGAGCAGTTCTTC
-	-	TRBV24-1	TRBJ1-5	CATSESDSLSNQPQHF	TGTGCCACCAGTGAATCCGACAGTCTGAGCAATCAGCCCCAGCATTTT
-	-	TRBV5-1	TRBJ1-1	CASSLEVTGRIGVRTNTEAFF	TGCGCCAGCAGCTTGGAAGTGACAGGAAGGATAGGGGTGAGAACGAACACTGAAGCTTTCTTT